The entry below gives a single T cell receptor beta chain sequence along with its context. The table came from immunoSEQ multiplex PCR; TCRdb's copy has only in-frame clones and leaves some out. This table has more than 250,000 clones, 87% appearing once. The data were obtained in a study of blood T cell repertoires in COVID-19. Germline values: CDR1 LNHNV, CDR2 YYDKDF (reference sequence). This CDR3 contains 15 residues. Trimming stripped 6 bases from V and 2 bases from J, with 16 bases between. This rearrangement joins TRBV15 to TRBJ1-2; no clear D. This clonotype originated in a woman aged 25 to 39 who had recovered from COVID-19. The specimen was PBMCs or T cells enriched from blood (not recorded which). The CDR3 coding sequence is TGTGCCACCAGTGCAACTTCCGGGATCAACTATGGCTACACCTTC. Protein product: CATSATSGINYGYTF.